The next 3 T cell receptor beta chains were all read from a single sample in a study of blood T cells in healthy people across ages. A second 7 to 11 cycle PCR used barcoded and J-beta primers. TCRdb redid the calling of the 5' RACE reads with MiXCR, one entry per CDR3 protein. This sample has approximately 490,000 distinct CDR3 sequences, with 24% found just once. The data were also submitted as part of a second study, on T cells of mothers and their children.

The sample consisted of blood. Every receptor here comes from a boy younger than 18 in good health.

The gene calls are TRBV4-1 and TRBJ2-5; no clear D. Trimming shortened V by 1 base and J by 5 bases, and 8 bases separated the two germline ends. Germline CDR1 MGHRA, CDR2 YSYEKL. The CDR3 sequence is 13 residues long. CDR3 amino acids: CASSQAVTETQYF. Written as DNA, the CDR3 is TGCGCCAGCAGCCAAGCGGTAACGGAGACCCAGTACTTC.

This clonotype was detected a few times. The J gene is TRBJ2-4, the V gene TRBV6-2 or TRBV6-3; a weak D match, TRBD2 (6 bases). V shed 5 bases and J shed 1 base, with 9 bases lying between them. CDR3 length: 14 amino acids. Germline V gene sequence: CDR1 MNHEY, CDR2 SVGEGT. The CDR3 nucleotides read TGTGCCAGCAGTCCGAGCGGGGCCAAAAACATTCAGTACTTC. Translated, it gives CASSPSGAKNIQYF.

This clonotype was observed a few times. The V and J genes are TRBV29-1 and TRBJ2-7; D not certain. The CDR3 sequence is 12 residues long. Per germline, CDR1 SQVTM and CDR2 ANQGSEA. Trimming stripped 5 bases from V and 3 bases from J, with 11 bases between. The chain's CDR3 is CSVIRSNYEQYF. The CDR3 region has the DNA TGCAGCGTTATTCGGAGCAACTACGAGCAGTACTTC.